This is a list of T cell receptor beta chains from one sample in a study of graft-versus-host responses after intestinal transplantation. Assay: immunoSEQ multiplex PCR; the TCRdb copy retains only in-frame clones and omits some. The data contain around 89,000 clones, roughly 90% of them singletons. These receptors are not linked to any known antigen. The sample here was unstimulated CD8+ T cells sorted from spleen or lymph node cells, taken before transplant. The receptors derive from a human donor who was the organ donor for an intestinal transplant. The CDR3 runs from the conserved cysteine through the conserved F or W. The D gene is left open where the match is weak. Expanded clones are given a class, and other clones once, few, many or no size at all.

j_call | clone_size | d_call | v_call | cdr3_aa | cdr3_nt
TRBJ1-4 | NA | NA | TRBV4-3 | CASSPRTASNEKLFF | TGCGCCAGCAGCCCGCGGACAGCTAGTAATGAAAAACTGTTTTTT
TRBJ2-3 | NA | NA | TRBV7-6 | CASSPLEMTDTQYF | TGTGCCAGCAGCCCTTTAGAAATGACAGATACGCAGTATTTT
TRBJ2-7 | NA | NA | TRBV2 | CASSEPRGWGSYEQYF | TGTGCCAGCAGTGAGCCGCGGGGTTGGGGGTCCTACGAGCAGTACTTC
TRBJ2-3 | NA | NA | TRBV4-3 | CASSQGRASDTQYF | TGCGCCAGCAGCCAAGGCAGGGCTTCAGATACGCAGTATTTT
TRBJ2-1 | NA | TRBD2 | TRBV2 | CASRKASGGHEQFF | TGTGCCAGCAGGAAGGCTAGCGGGGGGCATGAGCAGTTCTTC
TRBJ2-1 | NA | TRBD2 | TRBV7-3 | CASSPTSGRSSYNEQFF | TGTGCCAGCAGCCCCACTAGCGGACGAAGCTCCTACAATGAGCAGTTCTTC
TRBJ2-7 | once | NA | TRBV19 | CASSIVPEVREQYF | TGTGCCAGTAGTATAGTCCCGGAGGTCCGCGAGCAGTACTTC
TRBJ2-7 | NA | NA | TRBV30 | CAWSGRYGFPYEQYF | TGTGCCTGGAGTGGTCGTTACGGGTTCCCCTACGAGCAGTACTTC
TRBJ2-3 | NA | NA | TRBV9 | CASSVSKRTDTQYF | TGTGCCAGCAGCGTATCGAAGCGCACAGATACGCAGTATTTT
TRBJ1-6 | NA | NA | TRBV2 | CASRDSLAYNSPLHF | TGTGCCAGCAGAGACAGTTTGGCCTATAATTCACCCCTCCACTTT
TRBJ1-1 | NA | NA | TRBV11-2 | CASSLGGNTEAFF | TGTGCCAGCAGCTTAGGAGGGAACACTGAAGCTTTCTTT
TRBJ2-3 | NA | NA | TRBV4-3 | CASSQDADTDTQYF | TGCGCCAGCAGCCAAGATGCGGACACAGATACGCAGTATTTT
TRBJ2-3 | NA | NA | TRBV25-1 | CASSYRQDGDTQYF | TGTGCCAGCAGCTACAGACAGGATGGAGATACGCAGTATTTT
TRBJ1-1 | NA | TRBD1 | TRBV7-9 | CASGLPGQLNTEAFF | TGTGCCAGCGGTCTCCCGGGACAGTTGAACACTGAAGCTTTCTTT
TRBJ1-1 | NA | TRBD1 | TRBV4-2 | CASSQRQGPTEAFF | TGTGCCAGCAGCCAGAGACAGGGGCCCACTGAAGCTTTCTTT
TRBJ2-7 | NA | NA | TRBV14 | CASSQDPTYEQYF | TGTGCCAGCAGCCAAGACCCTACCTACGAGCAGTACTTC
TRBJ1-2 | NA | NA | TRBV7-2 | CASSLGGLVGGYTF | TGTGCCAGCAGCTTAGGGGGGCTGGTAGGTGGCTACACCTTC
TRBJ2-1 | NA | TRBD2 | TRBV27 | CASIVSGGNYNEQFF | TGTGCCAGCATCGTATCGGGGGGGAATTACAATGAGCAGTTCTTC
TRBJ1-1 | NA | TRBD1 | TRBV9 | CASSVGTGGLNTEAFF | TGTGCCAGCAGCGTAGGGACAGGGGGTTTGAACACTGAAGCTTTCTTT
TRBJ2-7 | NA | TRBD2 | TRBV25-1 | CASSDLRGAYEQYF | TGTGCCAGCAGTGACTTACGGGGGGCCTACGAGCAGTACTTC
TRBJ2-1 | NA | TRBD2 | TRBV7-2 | CASSLLAGGPNEQFF | TGTGCCAGCAGCTTGCTAGCGGGGGGTCCCAATGAGCAGTTCTTC
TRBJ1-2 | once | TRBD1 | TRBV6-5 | CASSYSGGDGYTF | TGTGCCAGCAGTTACTCAGGGGGCGATGGCTACACCTTC
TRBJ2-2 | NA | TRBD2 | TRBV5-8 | CASSWGGEGTGELFF | TGTGCCAGCAGCTGGGGAGGGGAAGGCACCGGGGAGCTGTTTTTT
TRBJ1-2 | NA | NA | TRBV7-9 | CASSSPYYGYTF | TGTGCCAGCAGCTCCCCGTACTATGGCTACACCTTC
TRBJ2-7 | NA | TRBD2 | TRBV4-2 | CASSQGSGAYEQYF | TGTGCCAGCAGCCAAGGTAGCGGGGCCTACGAGCAGTACTTC
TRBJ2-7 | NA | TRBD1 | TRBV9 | CASSPSGQGAYEQYF | TGTGCCAGCAGCCCATCGGGACAGGGGGCCTACGAGCAGTACTTC
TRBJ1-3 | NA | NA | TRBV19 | CASSGDTFSGNTIYF | TGTGCCAGTAGTGGGGACACTTTCTCTGGAAACACCATATATTTT
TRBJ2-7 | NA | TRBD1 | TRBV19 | CASSPGQGGDEQYF | TGTGCCAGTAGCCCGGGACAGGGAGGCGACGAGCAGTACTTC
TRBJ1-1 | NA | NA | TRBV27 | CASRRGGTEAFF | TGTGCCAGCAGACGAGGGGGCACTGAAGCTTTCTTT
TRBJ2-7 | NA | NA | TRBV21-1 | CASSKWEGTLFYEQYF | TGTGCCAGCAGCAAATGGGAGGGGACCCTATTCTACGAGCAGTACTTC
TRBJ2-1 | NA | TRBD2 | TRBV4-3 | CASSLKVAGGPGEQFF | TGCGCCAGCAGCCTCAAGGTAGCGGGGGGGCCAGGTGAGCAGTTCTTC
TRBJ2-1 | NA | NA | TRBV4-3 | CASSQDFNRANEQFF | TGCGCCAGCAGCCAAGACTTTAACAGGGCGAATGAGCAGTTCTTC
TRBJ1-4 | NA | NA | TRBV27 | CASSSWRENEKLFF | TGTGCCAGCAGTTCGTGGAGGGAAAATGAAAAACTGTTTTTT
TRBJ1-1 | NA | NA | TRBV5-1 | CASSLVSGLRNTEAFF | TGCGCCAGCAGCTTGGTTTCAGGGCTTAGGAACACTGAAGCTTTCTTT
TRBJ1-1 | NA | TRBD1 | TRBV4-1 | CASSQETGLNTEAFF | TGCGCCAGCAGCCAGGAGACAGGGCTGAACACTGAAGCTTTCTTT
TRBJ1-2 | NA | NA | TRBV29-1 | CSVGGSYGYTF | TGCAGCGTTGGAGGGAGCTATGGCTACACCTTC
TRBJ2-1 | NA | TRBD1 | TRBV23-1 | CASRPGTGTVSRFF | TGCGCCAGCCGACCCGGGACAGGAACGGTTTCCCGGTTCTTC
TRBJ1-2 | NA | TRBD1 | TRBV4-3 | CASSQDPSTGGLDGYTF | TGCGCCAGCAGCCAAGATCCGTCGACAGGGGGTTTGGATGGCTACACCTTC
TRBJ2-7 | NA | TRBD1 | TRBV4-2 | CASSQDRDSSYEQYF | TGTGCCAGCAGCCAGGACAGGGATAGCTCCTACGAGCAGTACTTC
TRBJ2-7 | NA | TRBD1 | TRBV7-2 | CASSGTGRYEQYF | TGTGCCAGCAGCGGGACAGGGAGATACGAGCAGTACTTC
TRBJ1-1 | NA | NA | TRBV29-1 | CSVGRDQAFF | TGCAGCGTTGGCAGGGATCAAGCTTTCTTT
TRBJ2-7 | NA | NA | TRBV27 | CASSFGGTYEQYF | TGTGCCAGCAGTTTTGGGGGGACCTACGAGCAGTACTTC
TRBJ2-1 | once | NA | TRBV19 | CASSIGLLYNEQFF | TGTGCCAGTAGTATTGGACTGCTATACAATGAGCAGTTCTTC
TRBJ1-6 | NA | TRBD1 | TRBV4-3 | CASSQAGTGWNSPLHF | TGCGCCAGCAGCCAAGCCGGGACAGGGTGGAATTCACCCCTCCACTTT